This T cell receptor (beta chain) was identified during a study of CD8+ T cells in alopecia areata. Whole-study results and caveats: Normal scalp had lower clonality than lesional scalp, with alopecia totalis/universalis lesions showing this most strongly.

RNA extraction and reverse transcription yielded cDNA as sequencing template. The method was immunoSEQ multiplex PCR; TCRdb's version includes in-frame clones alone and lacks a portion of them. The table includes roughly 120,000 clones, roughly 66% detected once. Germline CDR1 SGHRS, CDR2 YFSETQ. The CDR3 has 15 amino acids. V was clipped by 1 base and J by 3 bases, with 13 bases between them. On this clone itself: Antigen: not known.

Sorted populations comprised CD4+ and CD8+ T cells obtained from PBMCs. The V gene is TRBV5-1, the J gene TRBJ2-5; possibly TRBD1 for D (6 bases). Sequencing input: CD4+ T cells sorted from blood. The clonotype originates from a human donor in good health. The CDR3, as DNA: TGCGCCAGCAGCTTGTTAGGCAGGGGTGAAGAGACCCAGTACTTC. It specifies CASSLLGRGEETQYF.